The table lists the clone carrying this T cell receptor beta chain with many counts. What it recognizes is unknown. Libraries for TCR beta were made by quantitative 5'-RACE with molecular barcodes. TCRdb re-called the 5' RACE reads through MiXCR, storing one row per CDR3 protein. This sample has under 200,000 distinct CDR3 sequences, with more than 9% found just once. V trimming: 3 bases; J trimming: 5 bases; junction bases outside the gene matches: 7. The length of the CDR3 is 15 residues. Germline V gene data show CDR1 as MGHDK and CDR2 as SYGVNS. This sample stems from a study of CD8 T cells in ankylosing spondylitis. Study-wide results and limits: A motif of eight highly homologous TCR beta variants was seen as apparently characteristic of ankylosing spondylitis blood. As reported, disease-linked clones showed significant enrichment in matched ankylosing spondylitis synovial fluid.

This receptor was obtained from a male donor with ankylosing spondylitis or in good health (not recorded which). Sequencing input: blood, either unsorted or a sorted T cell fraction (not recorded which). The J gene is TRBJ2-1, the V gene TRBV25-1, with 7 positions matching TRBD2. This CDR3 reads CASSEGGRDNNEQFF. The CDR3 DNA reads TGTGCCAGCAGTGAGGGGGGGAGGGATAACAATGAGCAGTTCTTC.